Listed below are T cell receptor beta chains from one sample, sequenced in a study of Graves' ophthalmopathy and Graves' hyperthyroidism. TCRdb itself ran the multiplex PCR reads through MiXCR, one entry per CDR3 protein. The sample comprises around 1.1 million distinct CDR3 sequences, 35% to 45% of which are singletons, and around 10% rests with the top ten. Material: peripheral blood or thyroid tissue (not recorded which). Receptors originate from an adult man with Graves' hyperthyroidism. CDR3s include the opening cysteine and the closing phenylalanine or tryptophan. The order of the fields is D gene, clone size, CDR3 length, J gene, V gene, CDR3 protein, CDR3 DNA. The D gene is left open where the match is weak. For some rows the clone size is stated as once, few or many, or as a class when expanded; others skip it.

d_call: TRBD1
clone_size: .
cdr3_length: 16
j_call: TRBJ1-2
v_call: TRBV15
cdr3_aa: CATSRHRDRSNYGYTF
cdr3_nt: TGTGCCACCAGCAGACACCGGGACAGATCTAACTATGGCTACACCTTC

d_call: .
clone_size: many
cdr3_length: 13
j_call: TRBJ1-1
v_call: TRBV19
cdr3_aa: CASSKRGLTEAFF
cdr3_nt: TGTGCCAGTAGTAAACGGGGGTTGACTGAAGCTTTCTTT

d_call: TRBD1
clone_size: .
cdr3_length: 17
j_call: TRBJ1-6
v_call: TRBV10-3
cdr3_aa: CASRRDRGGTYNSPLHF
cdr3_nt: TGTGCCAGCAGACGAGACAGGGGAGGGACCTATAATTCACCCCTCCACTTT

d_call: TRBD2
clone_size: .
cdr3_length: 16
j_call: TRBJ2-5
v_call: TRBV5-8
cdr3_aa: CACSLLPGGRAETQYF
cdr3_nt: TGTGCCTGCAGCTTGCTGCCGGGAGGCCGGGCAGAGACCCAGTACTTC

d_call: .
clone_size: few
cdr3_length: 14
j_call: TRBJ2-6
v_call: TRBV7-9
cdr3_aa: CASSLGMGANVLTF
cdr3_nt: TGTGCCAGCAGCTTAGGGATGGGCGCCAACGTCCTGACTTTC

d_call: .
clone_size: many
cdr3_length: 13
j_call: TRBJ1-6
v_call: TRBV10-3
cdr3_aa: CAISEGTNSPLHF
cdr3_nt: TGTGCCATCAGTGAGGGCACCAATTCACCCCTCCACTTT

d_call: .
clone_size: many
cdr3_length: 15
j_call: TRBJ2-2
v_call: TRBV5-1
cdr3_aa: CASSLAHRDTGELFF
cdr3_nt: TGCGCCAGCAGCTTGGCTCACAGGGACACCGGGGAGCTGTTTTTT

d_call: TRBD2
clone_size: many
cdr3_length: 14
j_call: TRBJ2-7
v_call: TRBV5-1
cdr3_aa: CASSRASGDYEQYF
cdr3_nt: TGCGCCAGCAGCAGGGCTAGCGGGGACTACGAGCAGTACTTC

d_call: TRBD2
clone_size: .
cdr3_length: 15
j_call: TRBJ2-2
v_call: TRBV12-3/TRBV12-4
cdr3_aa: CASRASGRNTGELFF
cdr3_nt: TGTGCCAGCAGGGCTAGCGGACGGAACACCGGGGAGCTGTTTTTT

d_call: .
clone_size: .
cdr3_length: 14
j_call: TRBJ2-3
v_call: TRBV7-9
cdr3_aa: CASSPLARADTQYF
cdr3_nt: TGTGCCAGCAGTCCCTTAGCCAGGGCAGATACGCAGTATTTT

d_call: .
clone_size: .
cdr3_length: 12
j_call: TRBJ2-7
v_call: TRBV28
cdr3_aa: CASSSLLYEQYF
cdr3_nt: TGTGCCAGCAGCTCTTTATTGTACGAGCAGTACTTC

d_call: TRBD1
clone_size: many
cdr3_length: 13
j_call: TRBJ1-1
v_call: TRBV14
cdr3_aa: CASAGQENTEAFF
cdr3_nt: TGTGCCAGCGCAGGACAGGAGAACACTGAAGCTTTCTTT